A selection of T cell receptor beta chains follows, all from one sample in a study of Graves' ophthalmopathy and Graves' hyperthyroidism. TCRdb re-derived calls from the multiplex PCR reads in MiXCR, one entry per CDR3 protein. This table has roughly 700,000 distinct CDR3 sequences, approximately 40% appearing once. What was sequenced was peripheral blood. These receptors were taken from an adult man with Graves' ophthalmopathy. Each CDR3 is given with its conserved first and last residue. Fields, in order: V gene, clone size, CDR3 protein. Some rows mark clone size as missing; the rest say once, few, many or name a class of expanded clone.

TRBV9 few CASSVAWGSGNTIYF
TRBV24-1 . CATSDEDRYTGEQPQHF
TRBV15 once CATSRGPLRYTF
TRBV7-9 few CASKRTPTNYGYTF
TRBV11-2 . CASSLIASTNEKLFF
TRBV19 many CASSPGGRGNTGELFF
TRBV20-1 . CSARGGISNQPQHF
TRBV4-1 . CASSQEGTGTIYEQYF
TRBV7-9 . CASSQVATRPYEQYF
TRBV10-3 . CAISSTSGGTDTQYF
TRBV20-1 once CSASRDTISSTSQQYF
TRBV7-9 . CASSLGVGSQQAYEQYF
TRBV25-1 . CASSPPGGGASEQYF
TRBV19 many CASSAPGATNEKLFF
TRBV19 many CASSFVDSSNQPQHF
TRBV12-3/TRBV12-4 many CASTLLGAQETQYF
TRBV2 . CASTISRDVWNTEAFF
TRBV25-1 . CASSPRIAGVNTGELFF
TRBV20-1 . CSASDSFKNTEAFF
TRBV20-1 few CSARVGGSGANVLTF
TRBV10-2 . CASSDSGQNQPPSPWLLAQYF
TRBV29-1 . CSVRGSSNQPQYF
TRBV25-1 . CASSSGLTNTGELFF
TRBV10-3 . CATGTSGTGETQYF
TRBV19 . CASSRIAGAGTEAFF
TRBV2 . CASSMENTGELFF
TRBV30 . CAWSVDGSNYGYTF
TRBV7-3 few CASSLPGRVQETQYF
TRBV7-9 . CASSPGPGSHLGANVLTF
TRBV24-1 many CATSGNVGSNQPQHF
TRBV5-5 . CASVLRLGTAYEQYF
TRBV19 few CATAARGWGQGTEAFF
TRBV7-3 many CASSFTGHYGYTF
TRBV5-1 few CASSSREGPYGYTF
TRBV7-9 once CASSLIAGGATGANVLTF
TRBV9 many CASSTRTENYEQYF
TRBV6-1 . CASSYPQTEQYF
TRBV25-1 . CASSQATGTANTGELFF
TRBV15 once CATSRDGGTPALTQYF
TRBV19 . CASSITVAPTDTQYF
TRBV7-9 . CASSLISQGGYEQYF
TRBV2 . CASSERMSGGSYEQYF
TRBV11-2 . CASSLGGQGSEKLFF
TRBV2 many CASRDRYYTF
TRBV10-3 few CAISENTGGHGPGELFF
TRBV11-1 . CASRGGTSGPGEETQYF
TRBV10-3 . CASSYSIQAGAPNTEAFF
TRBV5-4 . CASRQDRGVTF
TRBV29-1 . CSVVGQRSTGELFF
TRBV10-3 . CAIGRDGYYEQYF
TRBV5-4 . CASSLVAGATETQYF
TRBV6-5 . CASTRSHGNRGSYEQYF
TRBV9 many CASSVGGRTSPLHF
TRBV6-4 once CASSPTYGVKGYTF
TRBV14 few CASRQTAQETQYF
TRBV7-9 . CAGSLNPYGNTEAFF
TRBV6-5 few CASSYSGTGGSYEQYF
TRBV12-3/TRBV12-4 many CASSLGGQRNSPLHF
TRBV5-5 . CASRTGITEAFF